This T cell receptor beta chain was identified in a study of shared clonotypes between healthy human individuals. Background on the study: The plates for each donor numbered three CD4 naive, three CD4 memory, two CD8 naive and one CD8 memory.

Remarks on this clone: The antigen is undetermined.

Study results and caveats: The small donor group covered limited genetic and exposure diversity.

The CDR3 consists of 16 residues. J lost 4 bases, V lost 10 bases, and 16 bases had no gene match. Germline V lookup: CDR1 SGHKS, CDR2 YYEKEE (reference sequence). CD4+ cells underwent separation, giving CD45RA+ naive and CD45RA-negative memory subsets. TCRdb keeps only in-frame clones here, not all; method: immunoSEQ multiplex PCR. Here the sample spans more than 2,000,000 clones, 80% to 95% being singletons. The sequence was obtained from a man in his late teens or twenties in good health. Some clones in this sample may be carry-over from other donors' samples. Sequencing was carried out using naive CD4+ T cells from PBMCs. Sample subset: CD45RA+ positively selected. The rearrangement uses TRBV5-5 and TRBJ2-5; 10 bases are shared with TRBD1. The CDR3 bases are TGTGCCGGCGCTATATCCTCCGGGACAGGGGTAGAGACCCAGTACTTC. Translated: CAGAISSGTGVETQYF.